One T cell receptor (beta chain) is described in this entry. The data are from a study of blood T cell repertoires in COVID-19. Background on the study: The United States, Italy and Spain were the sources of the acute and convalescent COVID-19 samples. From T cells, B-cell-depleted T cells, or PBMCs came the material, which was cDNA or gDNA.

The Seattle patients joined while their infection was active and were tracked longitudinally afterward. TCRdb keeps only in-frame clones here, not all; method: immunoSEQ multiplex PCR. The table records 390,000 or so clones, roughly nine tenths of them present only once. Looked up from germline, CDR1 is SGHDN and CDR2 is FVKESK. V was pared by 1 base and J by 0 bases, with 13 bases between. The CDR3 has 18 amino acids. The sequence was collected from a woman in her twenties or thirties with COVID-19, enrolled during active disease. The sequenced sample was peripheral blood. V is TRBV14 and J is TRBJ1-6, with D unresolved. The CDR3 DNA reads as TGTGCCAGCAGCCAAGGGGCGCAGCCCAGCTCCTATAATTCACCCCTCCACTTT. It specifies CASSQGAQPSSYNSPLHF.